The T cell receptor (beta chain) under discussion was sequenced for a study of shared clonotypes between healthy human individuals. Study information: Ranging from 18 to 49 in age, donors were two women and three men. Study-wide findings and caveats: Though the depth was large, rarefaction showed that sorted-subset sequencing was incomplete.

The study ran the assay at deep level. Original handling: From ImmunoSEQ came sequences covering only the junction and carrying no quality scores, so filtering differed. Assay: immunoSEQ multiplex PCR; the TCRdb copy retains only in-frame clones and omits some. The V and J calls and clone size were taken over from that table, and D and trimming were inferred from the DNA. In the table there are more than 200,000 clones, just over 65% of which are singletons. As concerns this clone: The target antigen is unknown.

The length of the CDR3 is 13 residues. V was pared by 4 bases and J by 7 bases, with 4 bases of the junction left unmatched. Germline CDR1 and CDR2: LNHDA and SQIVND (reference sequence). The V and J genes are TRBV19 and TRBJ2-1; 7 bases are a match to TRBD1. Sequencing input: memory CD4+ T cells sorted from blood. Subset here: CD45RA-negative fraction. This sequence originates from a man aged 30 to 39 in good health. In DNA form, the CDR3 reads TGTGCCAGTAGTACGCCGACAGGGAATGAGCAGTTCTTC. Its protein is CASSTPTGNEQFF.